One sample yielded the 6 T cell receptor beta chains listed below, sequenced in a study of blood T cell repertoires in COVID-19. Assay used: immunoSEQ multiplex PCR; TCRdb lists only in-frame clones, some missing. This table holds roughly 80,000 clones, around 89% found once. Material: peripheral blood. These receptors originate from a human donor in a cohort sampled during active COVID-19.

The V call is TRBV29-1, the J call TRBJ1-2; 7 bases match TRBD1. In germline, CDR1 is SQVTM, CDR2 ANQGSEA. J lost 4 bases, V lost 6 bases, and 11 bases had no gene match. The CDR3 has 14 residues. CDR3: CSVEKTGAGYGYTF. The CDR3 DNA is TGCAGCGTCGAAAAAACAGGGGCGGGCTATGGCTACACCTTC.

This chain links TRBV18 with TRBJ1-4, with 8 positions matching TRBD1. This CDR3 spans 15 amino acids. Germline trimming cut 3 bases from V and 7 bases from J; bases unmatched to any gene: 7. In germline, CDR1 is KGHSH, CDR2 LQKENI. CDR3 amino acids: CASSPRTGSGEKLFF. DNA for the CDR3: TGTGCCAGCTCACCTAGGACAGGGTCAGGTGAAAAACTGTTTTTT.

This rearrangement joins TRBV6-1 to TRBJ1-2; possibly TRBD1 for D (5 bases). Germline-derived CDR1 and CDR2 are MNHNS and SASEGT. There are 16 residues in the CDR3. V shed 1 base and J shed 4 bases, with 16 bases lying between them. The DNA of the CDR3 is TGTGCCAGCAGTGAAGGTCCGACCGGGAGGGGCTATGGCTACACCTTC. As protein: CASSEGPTGRGYGYTF.

The chain carries TRBV5-1 and TRBJ1-1, with D perhaps TRBD1 (5 bases). This CDR3 is 13 amino acids long. V was trimmed by 4 bases and J by 2 bases, leaving 9 bases between them. Per the germline V gene, CDR1 is SGHRS and CDR2 is YFSETQ. The CDR3 sequence is CASSRGLNTEAFF. The CDR3 DNA follows: TGCGCCAGCAGCCGGGGACTCAACACTGAAGCTTTCTTT.

This chain joins TRBV5-1 and TRBJ1-1; unclear D gene. The germline V gene encodes CDR1 SGHRS and CDR2 YFSETQ. The CDR3 has 14 residues. Trimming left V 4 bases short and J 1 base short, with 11 bases between. The CDR3 nucleotides are TGCGCCAGCAGCCCCCAGGCCTCGAACACTGAAGCTTTCTTT. Protein product: CASSPQASNTEAFF. The whole variable domain, remainder taken from reference TRBV5-1 and TRBJ1-1, is KAGVTQTPRYLIKTRGQQVTLSCSPISGHRSVSWYQQTPGQGLQFLFEYFSETQRNKGNFPGRFSGRQFSNSRSEMNVSTLELGDSALYLCASSPQASNTEAFFGQGTRLTVV.

The chain joins TRBV19 to TRBJ1-3; D not resolved. Trimming removed 3 bases at V and 0 bases at J, with 9 bases between. Germline V gene sequence: CDR1 LNHDA, CDR2 SQIVND (reference sequence). The CDR3 runs to 15 residues. CDR3 sequence reads: CASSISGLSGNTIYF. The CDR3, as DNA: TGTGCCAGTAGTATCTCAGGACTCTCTGGAAACACCATATATTTT.